The sequence of this TCR beta chain was determined in a study of regulatory T cells in long-lasting Graves disease. Through Arm-PCR of CDR3 regions and iRepertoire HTBI primers, TCR beta libraries were built. TCRdb passed the multiplex PCR reads through MiXCR, listing each CDR3 protein once. Of some 500,000 distinct CDR3 sequences listed, about 16% are singletons. Germline CDR1 reads KGHSH; CDR2 reads LQKENI. This CDR3 comprises 15 residues. V dropped 5 bases and J dropped 1 base, with 15 bases sitting between them. This clonotype has a count of ten or more. Time point denoted: newly diagnosed GD, antithyroid drugs for less than 3 months. PBMC-extracted RNA yielded the TCR library. These same records also appear under a second study, on T cells in Graves' hyperthyroidism and ophthalmopathy. Turning to that study: Across 18 months, stable Graves' hyperthyroidism was marked by no progression to ophthalmopathy. The blood repertoire included most of the expanded thyroid clonotypes above 0.001. Stable hyperthyroidism was told apart from ophthalmopathy by a model built on 13 V-J features.

The sequences come from peripheral blood mononuclear cells (PBMCs), collected at new diagnosis, from a patient treated with antithyroid drugs. The TCR originated in a woman aged 35-65 years with Graves disease. The chain is built from TRBV18 and TRBJ2-7; D is perhaps TRBD1 (6 bases). CDR3 DNA: TGTGCCAGCTCAGAATCGACAGGTGCTTCCTACGAGCAGTACTTC. It encodes CASSESTGASYEQYF.